The next 23 T cell receptor beta chains were all read from a single sample in a study of shared clonotypes between healthy human individuals. Naive CD8 cells comprised CD45RO-negative, CCR7-positively selected cells, excluding terminally differentiated effector memory CD45RA+ cells. This table comes from immunoSEQ multiplex PCR, and its TCRdb copy is limited to in-frame clones, with some not included. The sample yields some 800,000 clones, approximately 92% seen once. The sequenced sample consisted of naive CD8+ T cells sorted from blood. The receptor set was obtained from a man aged 25 to 40 in good health.

This chain connects TRBV7-9 to TRBJ2-7; tentatively, D is TRBD1 (6 bases). Germline V gives CDR1 SEHNR, CDR2 FQNEAQ (reference sequence). The CDR3 has 13 residues. V lost 6 bases and J 2 bases, leaving 11 bases between the germline ends. The CDR3 sequence is CASRQTGTYEQYF. CDR3 DNA sequence: TGTGCCAGCAGACAGACAGGAACCTACGAGCAGTACTTC.

The chain has TRBV2 and TRBJ2-7; D ambiguous. The V end lost 5 bases, the J end lost 2 bases, and 4 bases lay between the germline ends. The CDR3 covers 11 residues. Per germline, CDR1 SNHLY and CDR2 FYNNEI. CDR3 loop: CASSNAYEQYF. The DNA of the CDR3 is TGTGCCAGCAGTAACGCCTACGAGCAGTACTTC. Full variable domain (outside the CDR3, taken from reference TRBV2 and TRBJ2-7): EPEVTQTPSHQVTQMGQEVILRCVPISNHLYFYWYRQILGQKVEFLVSFYNNEISEKSEIFDDQFSVERPDGSNFTLKIRSTKLEDSAMYFCASSNAYEQYFGPGTRLTVT.

The chain has TRBV13 and TRBJ2-4; 8 bases match TRBD1. Germline values: CDR1 PRHDT, CDR2 FYEKMQ (reference sequence). V lost 6 bases and J lost 7; bases outside the gene matches: 8. The CDR3 sequence is 14 residues long. CDR3 loop: CASREGQGGNIQYF. CDR3 in DNA: TGTGCCAGCAGAGAAGGACAGGGTGGGAACATTCAGTACTTC.

The rearrangement links TRBV7-6 to TRBJ1-1, with a weak D call TRBD1 (6 bases). V was trimmed by 4 bases and J by 3 bases, leaving 12 bases between them. Germline CDR1 reads SGHVS; CDR2 reads FNYEAQ. The CDR3 is 14 amino acids. The CDR3 sequence is CASSSTGTDTEAFF. CDR3 in DNA: TGTGCCAGCAGCTCAACAGGGACGGACACTGAAGCTTTCTTT.

This chain connects TRBV28 to TRBJ2-7; TRBD2 matches at 11 bases. Germline V gives CDR1 MDHEN, CDR2 SYDVKM. The CDR3 is 20 amino acids. V lost 6 bases to trimming and J lost 5 bases; unmatched junction nucleotides: 24. CDR3 loop: CASRSLLTQIAGGPIHEQYF. The CDR3 DNA reads TGTGCCAGCAGATCTCTTTTAACCCAAATAGCGGGAGGGCCAATCCACGAGCAGTACTTC.

This chain connects TRBV7-9 to TRBJ2-4, with 11 bases that match TRBD1. From germline, CDR1 is SEHNR and CDR2 FQNEAQ (reference sequence). Germline trimming cut 1 base from V and 6 bases from J; bases unmatched to any gene: 14. This CDR3 region has 19 residues. As DNA, the CDR3 is TGTGCCAGCAGCTTAGGGACAGGGGGCCTCTCAGTAGGCCGAAACATTCAGTACTTC. Protein: CASSLGTGGLSVGRNIQYF.

This clone occurred once. The chain links TRBV7-2 to TRBJ2-3, with TRBD1 matching over 10 bases. V lost 5 bases to trimming and J lost 4 bases; unmatched junction nucleotides: 3. Germline lookup yields CDR1 SGHTA and CDR2 FQGNSA. The CDR3 totals 14 residues. As DNA, the CDR3 is TGTGCCAGCAGCACTGGACAGGGGGCAGATACGCAGTATTTT. Its protein is CASSTGQGADTQYF.

The chain uses TRBV6-6 and TRBJ2-7; 10 bases are shared with TRBD2. This CDR3 has 15 residues. V lost 0 bases to trimming and J lost 6 bases; unmatched junction nucleotides: 5. The germline CDR1 and CDR2 sequences are MNHNY and SVGAGI (reference sequence). The CDR3 DNA sequence: TGTGCCAGCAGTTACTCGAGCGGGAGGGCCGTCGAGCAGTACTTC. Protein product: CASSYSSGRAVEQYF.

The chain is built from TRBV18 and TRBJ2-1; TRBD2 aligns across 10 bases. The V segment lost 4 bases and the J segment 5 bases; nucleotides outside the gene matches: 8. Germline V CDR1 and CDR2: KGHSH, LQKENI. CDR3 length: 16 residues. The CDR3 reads CASSQGTSAIHNEQFF. The DNA for the CDR3 is TGTGCCAGCTCACAAGGGACTAGCGCAATCCACAATGAGCAGTTCTTC.

J is TRBJ1-4 and V is TRBV7-9; D remains unclear. V was cut by 3 bases and J by 7 bases, with 18 bases left in between. The germline V gene encodes CDR1 SEHNR and CDR2 FQNEAQ (reference sequence). This CDR3 region has 16 residues. The CDR3 DNA follows: TGTGCCAGCAGCTTGGCCCCGGGCCTCGCCCCTGAAAAACTGTTTTTT. Translating it yields CASSLAPGLAPEKLFF. The full variable domain, with the rest looked up from reference TRBV7-9 and TRBJ1-4, is DTGVSQNPRHKITKRGQNVTFRCDPISEHNRLYWYRQTLGQGPEFLTYFQNEAQLEKSRLLSDRFSAERPKGSFSTLEIQRTEQGDSAMYLCASSLAPGLAPEKLFFGSGTQLSVL.

The J gene is TRBJ2-5, the V gene TRBV13; TRBD2 matches at 9 bases. Unmatched junction bases numbered 6, after V lost 4 bases and J lost 3 bases. The CDR3 has 15 residues. The germline V gene has CDR1 PRHDT and CDR2 FYEKMQ (reference sequence). For the CDR3, the DNA is TGTGCCAGCAGCTCTCACGAGCGGGAGGAAGAGACCCAGTACTTC. Its protein product is CASSSHEREEETQYF.

With respect to this clone: A clone one base away is much larger, so this may be a read error. The chain links TRBV7-6 to TRBJ2-3; D possibly corresponds to TRBD2 (6 bases). Germline V gene data show CDR1 as SGHVS and CDR2 as FNYEAQ. The CDR3 is 14 residues long. The ends were cut back, 5 bases at V and 1 base at J, with 10 bases in the middle. CDR3 in amino acids: CASSVGGGTDTQYF. The CDR3 DNA reads TGTGCCAGCAGCGTAGGAGGGGGCACAGATACGCAGTATTTT.

The chain has TRBV2 and TRBJ2-1, with 7 bases matching TRBD2. This CDR3 contains 15 residues. V shed 2 bases and J 6 bases; nucleotides not matched to a gene: 7. The germline gives CDR1 SNHLY, CDR2 FYNNEI. The CDR3 is CASSEFGGGGNEQFF. CDR3 coding DNA: TGTGCCAGCAGTGAATTTGGGGGGGGTGGCAATGAGCAGTTCTTC.

This rearrangement joins TRBV7-3 to TRBJ2-5, with D unresolved. V was cut by 1 base and J by 5 bases, with 8 bases left in between. Germline V gene sequence: CDR1 SGHTA, CDR2 FQGTGA. The CDR3 sequence is 13 residues long. The CDR3 protein is CASSLNVGETQYF. The CDR3 bases are TGTGCCAGCAGCTTAAACGTAGGGGAGACCCAGTACTTC.

This chain links TRBV11-2 with TRBJ1-1; no firm D call. The germline V gene encodes CDR1 SGHAT and CDR2 FQNNGV. V lost 0 bases, J lost 6 bases, and 5 bases lay in between. The CDR3 is 12 residues long. The CDR3 here is CASSLDTPEAFF. CDR3 DNA: TGTGCCAGCAGCTTAGATACCCCTGAAGCTTTCTTT.

The chain joins TRBV7-2 to TRBJ1-1; D remains ambiguous. This CDR3 has 14 residues. Germline loops: CDR1 SGHTA, CDR2 FQGNSA. Trimming shortened V by 1 base and J by 0 bases, and 6 bases separated the two germline ends. The CDR3 region has the DNA TGTGCCAGCAGCTTAGTAGGTATGAACACTGAAGCTTTCTTT. As protein: CASSLVGMNTEAFF.

The chain links TRBV7-2 to TRBJ2-7; no definite D call. CDR3 length: 14 amino acids. Germline V CDR1 and CDR2: SGHTA, FQGNSA. Trimming removed 1 base from V and 3 bases from J, with 10 bases in between. The CDR3: CASSLGISRYEQYF. In DNA, the CDR3 is TGTGCCAGCAGCTTAGGGATCAGCCGCTACGAGCAGTACTTC.

With respect to this clone: The identical CDR3 is also encoded by other nucleotide sequences in the sample. CDR3 in amino acids: CASSLGTGELFF. CDR3 DNA: TGTGCCAGCAGTCTGGGGACCGGGGAGCTGTTTTTT. This chain uses TRBV27 with TRBJ2-2; D ambiguous. From germline, CDR1 is MNHEY and CDR2 SMNVEV (reference sequence). The V gene lost 5 bases and the J gene lost 5 bases, with 6 bases spanning the gap. The CDR3 totals 12 residues.

This chain connects TRBV4-3 to TRBJ2-3; 11 nucleotides agree with TRBD2. This CDR3 comprises 18 residues. J gave up 2 bases and V 0 bases, and 7 bases lay outside the gene matches. Per germline, CDR1 LGHNA and CDR2 YSLEER. Here the CDR3 reads CASSQDLRLAGPTDTQYF. The DNA for the CDR3 is TGCGCCAGCAGCCAAGATCTCCGACTAGCGGGACCCACAGATACGCAGTATTTT.

V and J are TRBV4-1 and TRBJ2-5, with D possibly matching TRBD1 (5 bases). Germline assignment: CDR1 MGHRA and CDR2 YSYEKL. V gave up 0 bases and J gave up 3 bases, with 11 bases separating them. This CDR3 has 15 residues. This CDR3 is CASSQDPGWEETQYF. CDR3 DNA: TGCGCCAGCAGCCAAGATCCAGGGTGGGAAGAGACCCAGTACTTC.

V usage is TRBV30 and J usage is TRBJ2-7; tentatively, D is TRBD2 (5 bases). From germline, CDR1 is GTSNPN and CDR2 SVGIG (reference sequence). V was trimmed by 2 bases and J by 3 bases, leaving 11 bases between them. The CDR3 consists of 13 residues. The CDR3 DNA reads as TGTGCCTGGAGTTTTGCTAGCAACTACGAGCAGTACTTC. Its translation: CAWSFASNYEQYF.

Only one count was recorded for this clone. The genes are TRBV6-5 and TRBJ1-2; a possible D gene is TRBD1 (5 bases). Germline V gives CDR1 MNHEY, CDR2 SVGAGI. This CDR3 is 14 amino acids long. Trimming shortened V by 5 bases and J by 5 bases, and 15 bases separated the two germline ends. CDR3 DNA: TGTGCCAGCAGTGAGAAGGGATGGGGGTATGGCTACACCTTC. It codes for CASSEKGWGYGYTF.

The chain uses TRBV11-2 and TRBJ2-7; D is perhaps TRBD2 (7 bases). The ends were cut back, 7 bases at V and 2 bases at J, with 18 bases in the middle. Germline V lookup: CDR1 SGHAT, CDR2 FQNNGV. The CDR3 length is 15 residues. CDR3 amino acids: CASKPGGGPTYEQYF. The DNA for the CDR3 is TGTGCCAGCAAACCGGGGGGCGGGCCTACCTACGAGCAGTACTTC.